The clone carrying this T cell receptor (beta chain) has more than one count but fewer than ten. Its antigen is still unknown. The isolated RNA, all of it, was reverse transcribed, so expressed TCRB transcripts were what got sequenced. Repertoires were generated with immunoSEQ multiplex PCR, while TCRdb's copy carries only in-frame clones and drops some. The table lists around 280,000 clones, around 16% of them singletons. This entry belongs to a study of beta chain features in type 1 diabetes. Findings of the study overall: People with Type 1 diabetes carried modestly yet significantly shorter TCRB CDR3s in all four CD4+ subsets. Compared to healthy donors, patients appeared to have naive, central memory and Treg TCRB repertoires that were more alike.

This sequence was found in a man aged 18 to 30 with type 1 diabetes. The specimen sequenced was naive CD4+ T cells from blood.

As DNA, the CDR3 is TGTGCCAGCAGGCCGGGACAGGGGAGAGAGACCCAGTACTTC. It yields the protein CASRPGQGRETQYF. V is TRBV6-6 and J is TRBJ2-5; 10 bases map to TRBD1. Trimming took 6 bases from V and 4 from J; bases not matched to a gene: 5. Germline-derived CDR1 and CDR2 are MNHNY and SVGAGI (reference sequence). CDR3 size: 14 residues.